The present T cell receptor (beta chain) was sequenced within a study of siplizumab effects on memory and regulatory T cells. The germline V gene has CDR1 SGHTS and CDR2 YDEGEE. V gave up 4 bases and J gave up 5 bases, with 12 bases separating them. This CDR3 has 13 amino acids. Measured with immunoSEQ multiplex PCR; TCRdb has only the in-frame clones, and not every one. The sample has fewer than 120,000 clones; around nine tenths are singletons. Comment on this clone: What it recognizes is unknown.

General study findings and limits: Whether proliferating Tregs in siplizumab cultures suppress was not functionally confirmed.

The sequence was obtained from a human donor in good health. This chain connects TRBV5-8 to TRBJ1-1; D remains unclear. Sequencing used CD4+ T cells sorted from blood. This CDR3 is CASSRRIRTEAFF. The DNA for the CDR3 is TGTGCCAGCAGCCGCAGGATTCGTACTGAAGCTTTCTTT.